A selection of T cell receptor beta chains follows, all from one sample in a study of T cell responses to AZD1222 COVID-19 vaccine. Profiling relied on immunoSEQ multiplex PCR, and the TCRdb table lists in-frame clones only, not all of them. This table has 150,000 or so clones, 80% to 90% appearing once. This sample comprised peripheral blood, obtained on day 0 of AZD1222 vaccination. The receptors originated from an adult in good health. Both conserved end residues are part of each CDR3. The D gene is left open where the match is weak. Size is stated for part of the rows, as once, few or many counts, or as a class when the clone is expanded.

J gene: TRBJ1-5; D gene: NA; clone size: NA; V gene: TRBV24-1; CDR3 protein: CATSETGLRQPQHF; CDR3 DNA: TGTGCCACCAGTGAAACCGGCCTGAGACAGCCCCAGCATTTT
J gene: TRBJ2-1; D gene: NA; clone size: NA; V gene: TRBV7-2; CDR3 protein: CASSPQTVVLDEQFF; CDR3 DNA: TGTGCCAGCAGCCCCCAAACCGTTGTGTTGGATGAGCAGTTCTTC
J gene: TRBJ2-7; D gene: NA; clone size: NA; V gene: TRBV20-1; CDR3 protein: CSAITIYEQYF; CDR3 DNA: TGCAGTGCTATAACGATTTACGAGCAGTACTTC
J gene: TRBJ1-1; D gene: NA; clone size: NA; V gene: TRBV27; CDR3 protein: CASRKQGNTEAFF; CDR3 DNA: TGTGCCAGCAGGAAACAGGGAAACACTGAAGCTTTCTTT
J gene: TRBJ1-2; D gene: NA; clone size: NA; V gene: TRBV28; CDR3 protein: CASRPPGVYGYTF; CDR3 DNA: TGTGCCAGCAGGCCCCCGGGGGTCTATGGCTACACCTTC
J gene: TRBJ2-1; D gene: TRBD2; clone size: NA; V gene: TRBV18; CDR3 protein: CASSLSSGRYNEQFF; CDR3 DNA: TGTGCCAGCTCACTTTCTAGCGGGAGGTACAATGAGCAGTTCTTC
J gene: TRBJ1-2; D gene: NA; clone size: NA; V gene: TRBV5-1; CDR3 protein: CASSLAGANYGYTF; CDR3 DNA: TGCGCCAGCAGCTTGGCCGGGGCCAACTATGGCTACACCTTC
J gene: TRBJ2-1; D gene: NA; clone size: NA; V gene: TRBV27; CDR3 protein: CASSASYNEQFF; CDR3 DNA: TGTGCCAGCAGCGCCAGTTACAATGAGCAGTTCTTC
J gene: TRBJ2-4; D gene: NA; clone size: NA; V gene: TRBV5-6; CDR3 protein: CASSLAGFGENIQYF; CDR3 DNA: TGTGCCAGCAGCTTGGCCGGTTTTGGTGAGAACATTCAGTACTTC
J gene: TRBJ2-1; D gene: TRBD2; clone size: NA; V gene: TRBV6-6; CDR3 protein: CASSRLTSGSGNEQFF; CDR3 DNA: TGTGCCAGCAGCCGACTAACTAGCGGGAGTGGAAATGAGCAGTTCTTC
J gene: TRBJ2-1; D gene: TRBD1; clone size: NA; V gene: TRBV7-3; CDR3 protein: CASSVLTGATYNEQFF; CDR3 DNA: TGTGCCAGCAGCGTATTGACAGGGGCCACCTACAATGAGCAGTTCTTC
J gene: TRBJ1-4; D gene: NA; clone size: NA; V gene: TRBV5-4; CDR3 protein: CASSLGTGNTNEKLFF; CDR3 DNA: TGTGCCAGCAGCTTGGGTACAGGGAACACTAATGAAAAACTGTTTTTT
J gene: TRBJ2-3; D gene: NA; clone size: NA; V gene: TRBV7-9; CDR3 protein: CASSSPKGLPSTDTQYF; CDR3 DNA: TGTGCCAGCAGCTCCCCGAAGGGGTTACCTAGCACAGATACGCAGTATTTT
J gene: TRBJ1-2; D gene: NA; clone size: NA; V gene: TRBV7-9; CDR3 protein: CASSRQSEGYTF; CDR3 DNA: TGTGCCAGCAGCCGACAGTCGGAAGGCTACACCTTC
J gene: TRBJ2-7; D gene: NA; clone size: few; V gene: TRBV7-9; CDR3 protein: CASSLNRGEQYF; CDR3 DNA: TGTGCCAGCAGCTTGAACCGTGGAGAGCAGTACTTC
J gene: TRBJ2-3; D gene: NA; clone size: NA; V gene: TRBV10-3; CDR3 protein: CAIRTAHTDTQYF; CDR3 DNA: TGTGCCATCCGGACAGCCCACACAGATACGCAGTATTTT
J gene: TRBJ2-7; D gene: TRBD1; clone size: NA; V gene: TRBV5-1; CDR3 protein: CASSFFPGQSSYEQYF; CDR3 DNA: TGCGCCAGCAGCTTCTTCCCGGGACAGAGCTCCTACGAGCAGTACTTC
J gene: TRBJ1-3; D gene: TRBD1; clone size: NA; V gene: TRBV5-4; CDR3 protein: CASSPNPTGQGNSGNTIYF; CDR3 DNA: TGTGCCAGCAGCCCAAACCCAACCGGACAGGGGAACTCTGGAAACACCATATATTTT
J gene: TRBJ2-5; D gene: TRBD2; clone size: NA; V gene: TRBV7-9; CDR3 protein: CASRGTSGSTQYF; CDR3 DNA: TGTGCCAGCAGGGGGACTAGCGGGAGTACCCAGTACTTC
J gene: TRBJ1-2; D gene: NA; clone size: NA; V gene: TRBV4-3; CDR3 protein: CASSQASGVDGYTF; CDR3 DNA: TGCGCCAGCAGCCAAGCATCAGGGGTTGATGGCTACACCTTC
J gene: TRBJ1-5; D gene: NA; clone size: once; V gene: TRBV12-3/TRBV12-4; CDR3 protein: CASSLTGNQPQHF; CDR3 DNA: TGTGCCAGCAGTTTGACAGGTAATCAGCCCCAGCATTTT
J gene: TRBJ2-1; D gene: NA; clone size: once; V gene: TRBV7-3; CDR3 protein: CASSLSPGLLNNEQFF; CDR3 DNA: TGTGCCAGCAGCTTATCTCCGGGACTCCTCAACAATGAGCAGTTCTTC
J gene: TRBJ1-6; D gene: NA; clone size: NA; V gene: TRBV5-5; CDR3 protein: CASSLIRDISPLHF; CDR3 DNA: TGTGCCAGCAGCTTGATCCGGGATATCTCACCCCTCCACTTT
J gene: TRBJ1-2; D gene: TRBD1; clone size: NA; V gene: TRBV7-8; CDR3 protein: CASSRAGQGAGVGGYTF; CDR3 DNA: TGTGCCAGCAGCCGAGCGGGACAGGGGGCTGGTGTGGGTGGCTACACCTTC
J gene: TRBJ1-2; D gene: NA; clone size: NA; V gene: TRBV5-1; CDR3 protein: CASSLEVVGQIPYTF; CDR3 DNA: TGCGCCAGCAGCTTGGAAGTGGTTGGCCAGATCCCATACACCTTC
J gene: TRBJ2-5; D gene: TRBD1; clone size: NA; V gene: TRBV7-9; CDR3 protein: CASSLHQGARETQYF; CDR3 DNA: TGTGCCAGCAGCTTACACCAGGGGGCCCGGGAGACCCAGTACTTC
J gene: TRBJ2-1; D gene: NA; clone size: NA; V gene: TRBV5-6; CDR3 protein: CASSWKKDEQFF; CDR3 DNA: TGTGCCAGCAGCTGGAAGAAGGATGAGCAGTTCTTC
J gene: TRBJ2-7; D gene: TRBD1; clone size: NA; V gene: TRBV15; CDR3 protein: CATSRDRGSYEQYF; CDR3 DNA: TGTGCCACCAGCAGAGACAGGGGGTCTTACGAGCAGTACTTC
J gene: TRBJ2-3; D gene: TRBD2; clone size: NA; V gene: TRBV27; CDR3 protein: CASSLSMGSLAGGPDTQYF; CDR3 DNA: TGTGCCAGCAGTTTATCGATGGGGAGTCTAGCGGGAGGGCCAGATACGCAGTATTTT
J gene: TRBJ2-2; D gene: TRBD2; clone size: NA; V gene: TRBV7-2; CDR3 protein: CASSPRGGTSITGELFF; CDR3 DNA: TGTGCCAGCAGCCCCCGGGGAGGGACGTCGATCACCGGGGAGCTGTTTTTT
J gene: TRBJ2-2; D gene: NA; clone size: NA; V gene: TRBV12-5; CDR3 protein: CASGSNTGELFF; CDR3 DNA: TGTGCTAGTGGTTCGAACACCGGGGAGCTGTTTTTT
J gene: TRBJ1-1; D gene: TRBD1; clone size: NA; V gene: TRBV5-5; CDR3 protein: CASRWGDRVDTEAFF; CDR3 DNA: TGTGCCAGCAGATGGGGCGACAGGGTTGACACTGAAGCTTTCTTT
J gene: TRBJ2-7; D gene: NA; clone size: NA; V gene: TRBV6-5; CDR3 protein: CASRPEAAGWYEQYF; CDR3 DNA: TGTGCCAGCAGGCCCGAGGCAGCCGGCTGGTACGAGCAGTACTTC
J gene: TRBJ1-4; D gene: TRBD1; clone size: NA; V gene: TRBV28; CDR3 protein: CASSLRTGGNEKLFF; CDR3 DNA: TGTGCCAGCAGCCTACGGACAGGGGGGAATGAAAAACTGTTTTTT
J gene: TRBJ2-7; D gene: TRBD2; clone size: NA; V gene: TRBV7-3; CDR3 protein: CASSLGTSGIEQYF; CDR3 DNA: TGTGCCAGCAGCCTCGGGACTAGCGGCATCGAGCAGTACTTC
J gene: TRBJ1-2; D gene: NA; clone size: NA; V gene: TRBV28; CDR3 protein: CASRRGSLPGYTF; CDR3 DNA: TGTGCCAGCAGAAGGGGTTCCCTCCCGGGCTACACCTTC
J gene: TRBJ1-2; D gene: NA; clone size: NA; V gene: TRBV6-2/TRBV6-3; CDR3 protein: CASSYNPTRWTF; CDR3 DNA: TGTGCCAGCAGTTACAACCCGACCCGATGGACCTTC
J gene: TRBJ2-1; D gene: TRBD2; clone size: NA; V gene: TRBV7-3; CDR3 protein: CASSRTSARYNEQFF; CDR3 DNA: TGTGCCAGCAGCAGGACTAGCGCCAGATACAATGAGCAGTTCTTC
J gene: TRBJ1-5; D gene: NA; clone size: NA; V gene: TRBV5-3; CDR3 protein: CARRPTAMTSNQPQHF; CDR3 DNA: TGTGCCAGACGCCCGACAGCGATGACTAGCAATCAGCCCCAGCATTTT
J gene: TRBJ1-3; D gene: NA; clone size: once; V gene: TRBV9; CDR3 protein: CASSVSLNGNTIYF; CDR3 DNA: TGTGCCAGCAGCGTGTCCCTCAATGGAAACACCATATATTTT
J gene: TRBJ1-3; D gene: NA; clone size: NA; V gene: TRBV15; CDR3 protein: CATSRDPRTSNTIYF; CDR3 DNA: TGTGCCACCAGCAGAGATCCTCGGACCTCGAACACCATATATTTT
J gene: TRBJ2-2; D gene: TRBD2; clone size: NA; V gene: TRBV5-1; CDR3 protein: CASRAGDGELFF; CDR3 DNA: TGCGCCAGCCGCGCGGGGGACGGGGAGCTGTTTTTT